The 26 T cell receptor beta chains listed next were all sequenced from one sample in a study of blood T cell repertoires in COVID-19. Sequenced by immunoSEQ multiplex PCR; TCRdb stores in-frame clones only, minus some. The sample includes 250,000 or so clones, 85% to 90% of them seen just once. The sample consisted of PBMCs or T cells enriched from blood (not recorded which). The receptors were sampled from a woman younger than 45 with acute COVID-19.

Concerning this clone: One end of the junction is discordant with germline, which a read error may explain. This rearrangement joins TRBV18 to TRBJ2-7, with unresolved D. CDR1 is KGHSH, CDR2 LQKENI, per germline. The CDR3 contains 13 residues. CDR3: CASSVDSSYEQHF. For the CDR3, the DNA is TGTGCCAGCTCAGTAGACTCATCCTACGAGCAGCACTTC.

This rearrangement joins TRBV19 to TRBJ1-5, with D perhaps matching TRBD1 (5 bases). Looked up from germline, CDR1 is LNHDA and CDR2 is SQIVND (reference sequence). The CDR3 runs to 16 residues. Trimming stripped 4 bases from V and 0 bases from J, with 13 bases between. CDR3 bases: TGTGCCAGTAGTAGTCCGGGGGGAGATAGCAATCAGCCCCAGCATTTT. It is translated as CASSSPGGDSNQPQHF.

The V and J genes are TRBV11-2 and TRBJ2-1; 13 positions agree with TRBD2. There are 16 residues in the CDR3. Looked up from germline, CDR1 is SGHAT and CDR2 is FQNNGV. V dropped 3 bases and J dropped 4; count of bases not matched to a gene: 3. CDR3 in amino acids: CASSFTSGRVYNEQFF. The CDR3 DNA reads TGTGCCAGCAGCTTTACTAGCGGGAGGGTATACAATGAGCAGTTCTTC.

V usage is TRBV5-1 and J usage is TRBJ1-1; 8 bases are shared with TRBD1. Germline values: CDR1 SGHRS, CDR2 YFSETQ. Trimming took 4 bases from V and 4 from J; bases not matched to a gene: 6. The CDR3 extends over 14 amino acids. The CDR3 spells CASSRTGKPTEAFF. In DNA form, the CDR3 reads TGCGCCAGCAGCAGGACAGGGAAGCCCACTGAAGCTTTCTTT.

The chain carries TRBV7-2 and TRBJ1-5; 10 bases fit TRBD1. Trimming cost V 5 bases and J 6 bases; bases outside gene matches: 13. There are 17 residues in the CDR3. CDR1 is SGHTA, CDR2 FQGNSA, per germline. CDR3 nucleotide sequence: TGTGCCAGCAGCCCCACTGGGACAGGGGTGGAGGGTCAGCCCCAGCATTTT. Protein product: CASSPTGTGVEGQPQHF. The complete variable domain, with remaining parts taken from reference TRBV7-2 and TRBJ1-5, reads GAGVSQSPSNKVTEKGKDVELRCDPISGHTALYWYRQSLGQGLEFLIYFQGNSAPDKSGLPSDRFSAERTGGSVSTLTIQRTQQEDSAVYLCASSPTGTGVEGQPQHFGDGTRLSIL.

The genes are TRBV29-1 and TRBJ1-2; the D is unclear. The V and J ends lost 4 bases and 0 bases respectively, with 9 bases between them. The germline gives CDR1 SQVTM, CDR2 ANQGSEA. The length of the CDR3 is 13 residues. CDR3 loop: CSVVVSSNYGYTF. CDR3 coding DNA: TGCAGCGTTGTTGTCAGTTCTAACTATGGCTACACCTTC.

The gene calls are TRBV7-3 and TRBJ2-6; D perhaps matches TRBD1 (5 bases). The CDR3 extends over 14 amino acids. Germline V gene lookup returns CDR1 SGHTA and CDR2 FQGTGA. V was trimmed by 6 bases and J by 0 bases, leaving 6 bases between them. CDR3 in amino acids: CASSQGSGANVLTF. The DNA of the CDR3 is TGTGCCAGCAGTCAGGGCTCTGGGGCCAACGTCCTGACTTTC.

V and J are TRBV10-1 and TRBJ2-3, with 8 bases matching TRBD1. The CDR3 has 15 residues. The germline CDR1 and CDR2 sequences are WNHNN and SYGVQD (reference sequence). The V segment lost 3 bases and the J segment 4 bases; nucleotides outside the gene matches: 6. The CDR3 DNA is TGCGCCAGCAGTGAACGCAGGGGGCTGGCAGATACGCAGTATTTT. Amino acid sequence: CASSERRGLADTQYF.

The chain is built from TRBV5-1 and TRBJ2-1; D call uncertain. The V end was cut by 0 bases, the J end by 4 bases, with 11 bases between. CDR3 size: 15 residues. The V gene's germline CDR1 is SGHRS and CDR2 YFSETQ. In DNA form, the CDR3 reads TGCGCCAGCAGCTTGGTTGCGGAGTTATACAATGAGCAGTTCTTC. Translated: CASSLVAELYNEQFF.

V usage is TRBV9 and J usage is TRBJ2-4; D is perhaps TRBD2 (6 bases). V gave up 3 bases and J gave up 9 bases, with 13 bases separating them. The CDR3 is 13 residues long. Germline CDR1 and CDR2: SGDLS and YYNGEE. This CDR3 reads CASSAPGAGIQYF. DNA of the CDR3: TGTGCCAGCAGCGCCCCAGGAGCGGGCATTCAGTACTTC. The entire variable domain, with the rest obtained from reference TRBV9 and TRBJ2-4, is as follows: DSGVTQTPKHLITATGQRVTLRCSPRSGDLSVYWYQQSLDQGLQFLIQYYNGEERAKGNILERFSAQQFPDLHSELNLSSLELGDSALYFCASSAPGAGIQYFGAGTRLSVL.

This clone was observed once. The rearrangement joins TRBV6-6 to TRBJ2-1; 12 nucleotides match TRBD2. The CDR3 totals 16 residues. In germline, CDR1 is MNHNY, CDR2 SVGAGI (reference sequence). After removal of 2 bases from V and 8 bases from J, the junction contained 7 bases not matched to a gene. CDR3 loop: CASSYTTSGRIHEQFF. The DNA of the CDR3 is TGTGCCAGCAGTTACACGACTAGCGGGAGAATCCATGAGCAGTTCTTC.

The V gene is TRBV10-1, the J gene TRBJ2-3; 13 bases fit TRBD2. The germline V gene encodes CDR1 WNHNN and CDR2 SYGVQD (reference sequence). The CDR3 is made up of 17 amino acids. Unmatched junction bases numbered 8, after V lost 3 bases and J lost 5 bases. DNA of the CDR3: TGCGCCAGCAGTGACTCAGGACTAGCGGGAGATGGAGATACGCAGTATTTT. It translates to CASSDSGLAGDGDTQYF.

This chain connects TRBV28 to TRBJ1-3; no clear D gene. Deletions cut 5 bases from V and 0 bases from J, with 5 bases between. There are 13 residues in the CDR3. Per the germline V gene, CDR1 is MDHEN and CDR2 is SYDVKM. CDR3 region: CASSGHSGNTIYF. The CDR3 DNA sequence: TGTGCCAGCAGTGGCCACTCTGGAAACACCATATATTTT.

The chain links TRBV6-5 to TRBJ1-2; no reliable D call. The CDR3 loop spans 14 amino acids. Deletions cut 0 bases from V and 2 bases from J, with 7 bases between. Looked up from germline, CDR1 is MNHEY and CDR2 is SVGAGI. The CDR3 reads CASSYSVRNYGYTF. The CDR3 DNA is TGTGCCAGCAGTTACTCCGTCAGGAACTATGGCTACACCTTC.

CDR3 region: CASSLGLIRDSSYEQYF. CDR3 DNA: TGTGCCAGCAGTTTAGGGCTGATCCGGGACAGTTCCTACGAGCAGTACTTC. The chain recombines TRBV28 with TRBJ2-7; 7 nucleotides agree with TRBD1. The germline V gene has CDR1 MDHEN and CDR2 SYDVKM. The CDR3 extends over 17 amino acids. The V gene end was trimmed by 2 bases and the J gene end by 1 base; junction bases not matched to a gene: 11.

V and J are TRBV7-6 and TRBJ2-2; 14 bases line up with TRBD2. The germline CDR1 and CDR2 sequences are SGHVS and FNYEAQ. Germline trimming cut 5 bases from V and 7 bases from J; bases unmatched to any gene: 9. CDR3 length equals 17 residues. CDR3 region: CASSLGTSGREGGELFF. The CDR3 region has the DNA TGTGCCAGCAGCCTCGGGACTAGCGGGAGAGAGGGCGGGGAGCTGTTTTTT. The entire variable domain, with the rest obtained from reference TRBV7-6 and TRBJ2-2, is as follows: GAGVSQSPRYKVTKRGQDVALRCDPISGHVSLYWYRQALGQGPEFLTYFNYEAQQDKSGLPNDRFSAERPEGSISTLTIQRTEQRDSAMYRCASSLGTSGREGGELFFGEGSRLTVL.

V usage is TRBV27 and J usage is TRBJ1-4; D remains ambiguous. From germline, CDR1 is MNHEY and CDR2 SMNVEV (reference sequence). V lost 3 bases and J lost 6, with 11 bases in between. The CDR3 totals 14 residues. The CDR3 nucleotides read TGTGCCAGCAGTTTGGAGGGCACGGATGAAAAACTGTTTTTT. Its translation: CASSLEGTDEKLFF.

The rearrangement links TRBV27 to TRBJ2-3, with unresolved D. CDR3 length: 17 residues. The ends were cut back, 2 bases at V and 0 bases at J, with 15 bases in the middle. Germline lookup yields CDR1 MNHEY and CDR2 SMNVEV (reference sequence). CDR3 residues: CASSLPPDPSSTDTQYF. The CDR3 DNA reads TGTGCCAGCAGTTTACCCCCAGATCCGTCTAGCACAGATACGCAGTATTTT.

The rearrangement links TRBV5-5 to TRBJ2-7; D possibly corresponds to TRBD2 (6 bases). V was shortened by 4 bases and J by 3 bases, with 11 bases between the two germline ends. The CDR3 runs to 13 residues. CDR1 is SGHKS and CDR2 is YYEKEE in the germline V gene (reference sequence). CDR3 nucleotides: TGTGCCAGCAGCGACGGACTAAGCTACGAGCAGTACTTC. Protein sequence: CASSDGLSYEQYF.

This clone has a handful of counts. The rearrangement joins TRBV21-1 to TRBJ1-1. TRBV21-1 has pseudogene status. This CDR3 is 16 amino acids long. The CDR3 nucleotides are TGTGCCAGCCTACTATCGAGGTTAAGCCAGAACACTGAAGCTTTCTTT. Protein: CASLLSRLSQNTEAFF.

The J gene is TRBJ2-7, the V gene TRBV18; 12 bases agree with TRBD2. Trimming cost V 3 bases and J 2 bases; bases outside gene matches: 5. The CDR3 runs to 16 residues. Germline lookup yields CDR1 KGHSH and CDR2 LQKENI. CDR3 sequence: CASSPPSGRETYEQYF. DNA for the CDR3: TGTGCCAGCTCACCTCCTAGCGGGAGGGAAACCTACGAGCAGTACTTC.

The chain is built from TRBV27 and TRBJ1-2, with TRBD1 matching 7 bases. Trimming cost V 6 bases and J 5 bases; bases outside gene matches: 9. The CDR3 length is 14 residues. Germline lookup yields CDR1 MNHEY and CDR2 SMNVEV (reference sequence). DNA of the CDR3: TGTGCCAGCAGCGACACCGGGACAGCATATGGCTACACCTTC. Translating gives CASSDTGTAYGYTF.

The V call is TRBV4-1, the J call TRBJ1-1; D is perhaps TRBD1 (6 bases). Trimming shortened V by 1 base and J by 1 base, and 10 bases separated the two germline ends. This CDR3 has 15 amino acids. CDR1 and CDR2 from the germline V gene are MGHRA and YSYEKL. CDR3 amino acids: CASSQARGQNTEAFF. The CDR3 DNA sequence: TGCGCCAGCAGCCAAGCAAGGGGACAGAACACTGAAGCTTTCTTT.

V is TRBV10-3 and J is TRBJ2-7; 9 bases fit TRBD2. The CDR3 has 15 amino acids. Germline-derived CDR1 and CDR2 are ENHRY and SYGVKD. Germline trimming cut 6 bases from V and 7 bases from J; bases unmatched to any gene: 13. The CDR3 DNA is TGTGCCATCAGGTATAGCGGGAGTAGTTCAGGGGAGCAGTACTTC. The encoded protein is CAIRYSGSSSGEQYF.

The chain employs TRBV3-1 (or the pseudogene TRBV3-2) and TRBJ2-7; a weak D match, TRBD1 (5 bases). This CDR3 contains 15 residues. Germline CDR1 LGHDT, CDR2 YNNKEL (reference sequence). V gave up 3 bases and J gave up 2 bases, with 14 bases separating them. CDR3 amino acids: CASSHAPQGTYEQYF. For the CDR3, the DNA is TGTGCCAGCAGCCATGCCCCGCAGGGAACCTACGAGCAGTACTTC.

DNA of the CDR3: TGTGCCAGCAGCCAAGACCTAGCGGGAGAGACCTACGAGCAGTACTTC. Its translation: CASSQDLAGETYEQYF. The genes are TRBV4-2 and TRBJ2-7, with TRBD2 matching 10 bases. The V and J ends lost 0 bases and 2 bases, in that order; junction bases with no gene match: 4. Looked up from germline, CDR1 is LGHNA and CDR2 is YNFKEQ. The length of the CDR3 is 16 residues.